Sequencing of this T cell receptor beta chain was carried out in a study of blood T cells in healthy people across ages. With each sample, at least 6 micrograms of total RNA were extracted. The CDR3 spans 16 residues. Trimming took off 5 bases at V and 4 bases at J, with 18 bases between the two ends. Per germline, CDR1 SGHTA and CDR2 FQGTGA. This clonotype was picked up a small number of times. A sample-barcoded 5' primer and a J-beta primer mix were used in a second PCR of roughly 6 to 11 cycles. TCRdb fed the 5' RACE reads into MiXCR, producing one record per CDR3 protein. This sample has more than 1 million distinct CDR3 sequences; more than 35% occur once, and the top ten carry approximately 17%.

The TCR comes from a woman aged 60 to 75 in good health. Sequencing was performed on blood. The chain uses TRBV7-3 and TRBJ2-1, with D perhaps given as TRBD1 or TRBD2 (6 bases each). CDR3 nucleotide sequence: TGTGCCAGCAGCCCGGTCGCGGGACACGTTTACAATGAGCAGTTCTTC. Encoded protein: CASSPVAGHVYNEQFF.